A selection of T cell receptor beta chains follows, all from one sample in a study of blood T cells in healthy people across ages. In TCRdb, the 5' RACE reads were re-called with MiXCR into one record per CDR3 protein. The table lists 1,800,000 or so distinct CDR3 sequences, 39% of them singletons, with 23% in the top ten. Material: blood. These receptors originate from a human donor in good health. The CDR3 runs from the conserved cysteine through the conserved F or W. D genes are given only for firm matches. Only some rows state a clone size, as once, few, many or a class for expanded clones.

>TRBV6-5|TRBJ1-2|NA|NA
CASTLNTNYGYTF
TGTGCCAGCACCCTAAACACAAACTATGGCTACACCTTC
>TRBV28|TRBJ1-2|TRBD1|NA
CASSFRDRGRGRLGGYTF
TGTGCCAGCAGTTTCCGGGACAGGGGGCGCGGCCGTCTAGGCGGCTACACCTTC
>TRBV6-2/TRBV6-3|TRBJ2-1|TRBD1|few
CASSGNRGLTNEQFF
TGTGCCAGCAGTGGGAACAGGGGGCTGACGAATGAGCAGTTCTTC
>TRBV11-2|TRBJ2-5|NA|NA
CASSLVTREETQYF
TGTGCCAGCAGCTTAGTTACTCGGGAAGAGACCCAGTACTTC
>TRBV20-1|TRBJ2-7|NA|NA
CSAKQPYSYEQYF
TGCAGTGCTAAACAGCCCTATTCCTACGAGCAGTACTTC
>TRBV7-2|TRBJ1-2|TRBD1|NA
CASSLRRQGENYGYTF
TGTGCCAGCAGCTTACGAAGACAGGGGGAAAACTATGGCTACACCTTC
>TRBV7-2|TRBJ2-4|TRBD2|many
CASSLAGGLAKNIQYF
TGTGCCAGCAGTTTAGCGGGGGGCCTAGCCAAAAACATTCAGTACTTC
>TRBV7-9|TRBJ2-5|TRBD2|few
CASSLRWAGGQQETQYF
TGTGCCAGCAGCCTCCGTTGGGCGGGGGGCCAACAAGAGACCCAGTACTTC
>TRBV9|TRBJ2-1|NA|NA
CASSDHSGVAYNEQFF
TGTGCCAGCAGCGACCACTCAGGGGTTGCCTACAATGAGCAGTTCTTC
>TRBV29-1|TRBJ2-7|TRBD1|few
CSVERDRSLAYEQYF
TGCAGCGTTGAAAGGGACAGGAGCCTAGCCTACGAGCAGTACTTC
>TRBV6-1|TRBJ2-5|TRBD2|few
CASSPLAGTSGRETQYF
TGTGCCAGCAGCCCTCTAGCGGGAACGTCGGGGCGAGAGACCCAGTACTTC
>TRBV28|TRBJ1-1|NA|NA
CASSSYRGGTAEAFF
TGTGCCAGCAGTTCTTACCGTGGGGGAACGGCTGAAGCTTTCTTT
>TRBV15|TRBJ2-3|TRBD2|NA
CATSRDRNSGGGSTDTQYF
TGTGCCACCAGCAGAGATCGGAATAGCGGGGGGGGAAGCACAGATACGCAGTATTTT
>TRBV6-2/TRBV6-3|TRBJ2-1|TRBD1|NA
CATDTGGPEQFF
TGTGCCACCGACACAGGGGGCCCTGAGCAGTTCTTC
>TRBV10-3|TRBJ1-2|NA|NA
CAISERGNYGYTF
TGTGCCATCAGTGAACGGGGAAACTATGGCTACACCTTC
>TRBV28|TRBJ2-7|TRBD2|few
CASRLSGGTYEQYF
TGTGCCAGCAGATTGAGCGGGGGAACCTACGAGCAGTACTTC
>TRBV29-1|TRBJ1-1|NA|NA
CSVVPRGMSNTEAFF
TGCAGCGTGGTCCCCCGGGGGATGTCGAACACTGAAGCTTTCTTT
>TRBV10-3|TRBJ2-7|TRBD2|few
CATSTSGGPSYEQYF
TGTGCCACGTCAACTAGCGGGGGGCCCTCCTACGAGCAGTACTTC
>TRBV4-2|TRBJ2-1|TRBD2|few
CASSQDSTSAYNEQFF
TGTGCCAGCAGCCAAGACTCGACTAGCGCCTACAATGAGCAGTTCTTC
>TRBV4-1|TRBJ2-2|TRBD2|NA
CASSHVLAGVRTGELFF
TGCGCCAGCAGCCATGTTCTAGCGGGGGTCCGCACCGGGGAGCTGTTTTTT
>TRBV9|TRBJ2-5|TRBD2|NA
CASSVASGGVGETQYF
TGTGCCAGCAGCGTAGCTTCGGGAGGGGTTGGGGAGACCCAGTACTTC
>TRBV10-3|TRBJ1-1|NA|NA
CASFAGAGTEAFF
TGTGCCAGCTTTGCGGGGGCGGGCACTGAAGCTTTCTTT
>TRBV4-3|TRBJ2-1|NA|NA
CASSQDGQGWTNEQFF
TGCGCCAGCAGCCAAGATGGTCAGGGATGGACGAATGAGCAGTTCTTC
>TRBV5-1|TRBJ1-2|TRBD1|NA
CASSIGTAYIYGYTF
TGCGCCAGCAGCATAGGGACAGCCTATATCTATGGCTACACCTTC
>TRBV12-3/TRBV12-4|TRBJ2-7|NA|many
CASSLVYYEQYF
TGTGCCAGCAGTTTGGTCTACTACGAGCAGTACTTC
>TRBV4-1|TRBJ2-7|NA|NA
CASSQVQGTGEQYF
TGCGCCAGCAGCCAAGTACAAGGGACCGGCGAGCAGTACTTC
>TRBV9|TRBJ1-2|NA|NA
CASSLRTADSYGYTF
TGTGCCAGCAGCCTACGGACAGCGGATTCCTATGGCTACACCTTC
>TRBV4-3|TRBJ2-7|NA|few
CASSPSRDNYEQYF
TGCGCCAGCAGCCCCAGCCGGGACAACTACGAGCAGTACTTC
>TRBV12-3/TRBV12-4|TRBJ1-4|NA|NA
CASSRPWMANEKLFF
TGTGCCAGCAGTCGCCCGTGGATGGCTAATGAAAAACTGTTTTTT
>TRBV28|TRBJ1-1|NA|NA
CATIRAGGEAFF
TGTGCCACCATAAGAGCTGGGGGAGAAGCTTTCTTT
>TRBV12-3/TRBV12-4|TRBJ1-6|TRBD1|few
CASSLEGTGRNSPLHF
TGTGCCAGCAGTCTGGAAGGGACAGGGCGGAATTCACCCCTCCACTTT
>TRBV20-1|TRBJ1-5|NA|NA
CSARDHEHVGSQPQHF
TGCAGTGCTAGAGATCACGAACACGTCGGTTCTCAGCCCCAGCATTTT
>TRBV4-3|TRBJ2-1|NA|few
CASSQERIPYNEQFF
TGCGCCAGCAGCCAAGAGCGGATTCCCTACAATGAGCAGTTCTTC
>TRBV20-1|TRBJ1-5|NA|NA
CLPNPAGNNQPQHF
TGCCTACCTAACCCGGCCGGGAACAATCAGCCCCAGCATTTT
>TRBV6-1|TRBJ2-3|NA|NA
CASITSTDTQYF
TGTGCCAGCATAACTAGTACAGATACGCAGTATTTT
>TRBV27|TRBJ2-6|NA|NA
CASSLLVSGANVLTF
TGTGCCAGCAGTTTATTAGTCTCTGGGGCCAACGTCCTGACTTTC
>TRBV4-3|TRBJ1-4|NA|NA
CASSQDIRGAEANEKLFF
TGCGCCAGCAGCCAAGATATTCGGGGGGCTGAGGCTAATGAAAAACTGTTTTTT
>TRBV20-1|TRBJ2-5|TRBD2|few
CSARVPAGYQETQYF
TGCAGTGCTAGAGTCCCAGCGGGGTACCAAGAGACCCAGTACTTC
>TRBV20-1|TRBJ2-7|TRBD2|NA
CSAGGLAGDYEQYF
TGCAGTGCTGGCGGACTAGCGGGGGATTACGAGCAGTACTTC
>TRBV29-1|TRBJ1-1|NA|NA
CSVEEVLNTEAFF
TGCAGCGTTGAAGAGGTTCTGAACACTGAAGCTTTCTTT
>TRBV4-1|TRBJ2-1|NA|NA
CASSQLGDSASNEQFF
TGCGCCAGCAGCCAACTGGGAGACTCAGCCTCCAATGAGCAGTTCTTC
>TRBV5-1|TRBJ2-7|TRBD1|once
CASSLDTGEEQYF
TGCGCCAGCAGCTTGGATACAGGGGAAGAGCAGTACTTC
>TRBV29-1|TRBJ2-1|TRBD2|many
CSVQTWEGFSYNEQFF
TGCAGCGTCCAAACATGGGAGGGTTTCTCCTACAATGAGCAGTTCTTC
>TRBV7-3|TRBJ2-6|NA|few
CASSPERVAGANVLTF
TGTGCCAGCAGCCCCGAGAGGGTAGCTGGGGCCAACGTCCTGACTTTC
>TRBV20-1|TRBJ2-5|NA|few
CSASWGAETQYF
TGCAGTGCTAGTTGGGGGGCAGAGACCCAGTACTTC
>TRBV28|TRBJ1-2|TRBD1|NA
CASSLPGQEEGYTF
TGTGCCAGCAGTTTACCTGGACAGGAAGAAGGCTACACCTTC